The clone carrying this TCR beta chain was seen once. Its antigen is not known. Patients were aged 18 to 65, had disease duration under 2 months, and had newly diagnosed hyperthyroidism. Diagnoses were established using clinical symptoms, serum thyroxine and TRAb, thyroid ultrasound and orbital computed tomography. Trimming at V came to 5 bases and at J to 5 bases, leaving 10 bases not matched to a gene. This CDR3 spans 15 amino acids. Germline V gene lookup returns CDR1 MGHDK and CDR2 SYGVNS. This record comes from a study of T cells in Graves' hyperthyroidism and ophthalmopathy. Study findings and constraints: Ophthalmopathy got predicted by the model a median about 6.5 months before its onset. Blood also contained most expanded thyroid clonotypes above 0.001.

The source material, RNA transcripts, was used to amplify TCR beta CDR3 regions. TCR CDR3 underwent first-round RT-PCR with the HTBI primer set. TCRdb analysed the multiplex PCR reads with MiXCR anew, one entry per CDR3 protein. The sample contains roughly 840,000 distinct CDR3 sequences, approximately 40% of which appear only once. The receptor comes from a man between 18 and 35 years old with Graves' hyperthyroidism. The sequenced material came from blood. V and J are TRBV25-1 and TRBJ2-7; the match to TRBD2 covers 9 bases. The CDR3 reads CASSPIASGKDEQYF. The CDR3 nucleotides are TGTGCCAGCAGTCCAATTGCTAGCGGGAAAGACGAGCAGTACTTC.